This T cell receptor (beta chain) was profiled in a study of blood T cell repertoires in COVID-19. V was clipped by 4 bases and J by 5 bases; unmatched bases: 4. Germline V gene lookup returns CDR1 KGHSH and CDR2 LQKENI. This CDR3 comprises 14 residues. Two consecutive negative NP/OP PCR tests, clearance, or resolved symptoms defined Cohort 3 recovery. Authors' processing steps: Amplifying reference gene primers gave estimates of nucleated cell counts. Profiled with immunoSEQ multiplex PCR; TCRdb holds only in-frame clones, not every one. Clone size and the V and J calls come from that table; the DNA yielded D and trimming. Of about 160,000 clones listed, 75% to 90% are singletons.

This chain links TRBV18 with TRBJ2-7, with 11 bases lining up with TRBD1. Sequences were obtained from PBMCs or T cells enriched from blood (not recorded which). This receptor was taken from a woman aged 60-75 years who had recovered from COVID-19. This CDR3 reads CASSRTGGGDEQYF. The CDR3 nucleotides read TGTGCCAGCTCACGGACAGGGGGCGGGGACGAGCAGTACTTC.